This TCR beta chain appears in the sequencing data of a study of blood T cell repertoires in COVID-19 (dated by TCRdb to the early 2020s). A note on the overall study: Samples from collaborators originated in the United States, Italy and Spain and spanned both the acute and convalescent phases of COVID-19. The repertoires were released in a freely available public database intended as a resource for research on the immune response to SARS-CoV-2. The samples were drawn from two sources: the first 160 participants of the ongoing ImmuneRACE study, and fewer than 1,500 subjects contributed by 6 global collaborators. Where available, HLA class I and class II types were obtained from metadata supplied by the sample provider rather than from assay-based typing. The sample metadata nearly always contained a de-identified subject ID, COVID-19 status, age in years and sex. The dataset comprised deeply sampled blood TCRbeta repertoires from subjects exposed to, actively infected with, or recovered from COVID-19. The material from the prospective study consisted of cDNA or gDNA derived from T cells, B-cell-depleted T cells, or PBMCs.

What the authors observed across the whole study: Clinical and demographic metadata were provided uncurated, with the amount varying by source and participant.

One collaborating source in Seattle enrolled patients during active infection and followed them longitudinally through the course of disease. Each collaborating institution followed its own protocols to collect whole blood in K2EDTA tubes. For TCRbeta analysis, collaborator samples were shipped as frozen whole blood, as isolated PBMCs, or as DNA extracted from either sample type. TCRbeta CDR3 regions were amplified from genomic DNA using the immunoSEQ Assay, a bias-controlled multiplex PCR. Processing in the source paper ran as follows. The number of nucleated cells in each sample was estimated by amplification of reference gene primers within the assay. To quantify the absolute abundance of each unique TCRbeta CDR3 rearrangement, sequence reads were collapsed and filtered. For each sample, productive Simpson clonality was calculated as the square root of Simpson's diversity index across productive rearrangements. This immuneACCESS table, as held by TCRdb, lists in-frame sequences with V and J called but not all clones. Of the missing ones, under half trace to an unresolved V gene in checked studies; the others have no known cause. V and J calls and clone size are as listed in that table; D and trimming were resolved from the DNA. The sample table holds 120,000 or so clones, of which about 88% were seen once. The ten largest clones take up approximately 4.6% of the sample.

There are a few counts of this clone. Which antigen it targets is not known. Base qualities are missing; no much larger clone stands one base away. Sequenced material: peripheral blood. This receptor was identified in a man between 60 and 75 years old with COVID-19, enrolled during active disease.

The nucleotides are TGTGCCAGCAGCAAAGCGCAGGGAGGTAGCAATCAGCCCCAGCATTTT. Its protein reads: CASSKAQGGSNQPQHF. This chain is built from TRBV21-1 and TRBJ1-5. TRBV21-1 is flagged as a pseudogene. The CDR3 runs 16 amino acids, cysteine and phenylalanine included. Only CDR3 DNA is held: 48 bases, read in frame from base 1.